These T cell receptor beta chains were read from a single sample in a study of blood T cell repertoires in COVID-19. Some clones are missing from TCRdb's copy, which holds only in-frame ones; the method was immunoSEQ multiplex PCR. The sample has about 250,000 clones, about 80% seen once; the top ten hold 8.9%. Input material: peripheral blood. The receptors originated from a man older than 75 with acute or convalescent COVID-19. Each CDR3 is given with its conserved first and last residue. A D gene is named only where the DNA matches it firmly. Size tells how often a clone was seen (once, few, many) or the class of an expanded clone, and some rows leave it out.

V	D	J	length	size	DNA	CDR3
TRBV9	TRBD2	TRBJ2-5	15	once	TGTGCCAGCAGCGTAGGACTAGCGGGAAGGGAGACCCAGTACTTC	CASSVGLAGRETQYF
TRBV20-1	-	TRBJ2-7	13	-	TGCAGTGCTAATGAGGGCGGGTTAAACGAGCAGTACTTC	CSANEGGLNEQYF
TRBV15	-	TRBJ1-2	15	-	TGTGCCACCAGCGCGTTGCGCGGGACCAAGAATGGCTACACCTTC	CATSALRGTKNGYTF
TRBV13	TRBD1	TRBJ1-5	16	once	TGTGCCAGCAGCTCGAAGGGACAGGGAGGCAATCAGCCCCAGCATTTT	CASSSKGQGGNQPQHF
TRBV5-1	-	TRBJ2-7	13	-	TGCGCCAGCAGCGGGACAAGCTCCTACGAGCAGTACTTC	CASSGTSSYEQYF
TRBV20-1	-	TRBJ2-7	10	-	TGCAGTGCTGGAAGGGGCGAGCAGTACTTC	CSAGRGEQYF
TRBV6-5	TRBD1	TRBJ1-2	15	-	TGTGCCAGCAGTTCTACAGGGGGCGATAACTATGGCTACACCTTC	CASSSTGGDNYGYTF
TRBV5-6	-	TRBJ2-7	14	-	TGTGCCAGCAGCTTGTCCGGGGTCATAGGCGAGCAGTACTTC	CASSLSGVIGEQYF
TRBV5-4	TRBD1	TRBJ2-7	16	-	TGTGCCAGCAGTTCTGGGGCGGACAGGGGACTTTACGAGCAGTACTTC	CASSSGADRGLYEQYF
TRBV3-1/TRBV3-2	-	TRBJ1-1	15	-	TGTGCCAGCAGCCAAAGATGGGCGGGGAACACTGAAGCTTTCTTT	CASSQRWAGNTEAFF
TRBV28	TRBD1	TRBJ2-1	15	-	TGTGCCAGCAGTCCTCCCGGGACAGGGAGACATGAGCAGTTCTTC	CASSPPGTGRHEQFF
TRBV28	-	TRBJ1-6	14	-	TGTGCCAGCAGTTTACAGCAGGGGATTTCACCCCTCCACTTT	CASSLQQGISPLHF
TRBV11-3	-	TRBJ2-1	13	-	TGTGCCGGCAGCCTTAGCTCCTACAATGAGCAGTTCTTC	CAGSLSSYNEQFF
TRBV6-1	-	TRBJ2-3	15	few	TGTGCCAGCAGTGAAGGGTGGGCTAGCACAGATACGCAGTATTTT	CASSEGWASTDTQYF
TRBV11-2	TRBD2	TRBJ2-3	14	-	TGTGCCAGCAGCCGCACTAGCGGCGCAGATACGCAGTATTTT	CASSRTSGADTQYF
TRBV19	TRBD1	TRBJ1-6	17	-	TGTGCCAGTAGTTATGGTCAGCAGGGGGCTTATAATTCACCCCTCCACTTT	CASSYGQQGAYNSPLHF
TRBV3-1/TRBV3-2	-	TRBJ2-7	14	few	TGTGCCAGCAGTACGGCGGCTTACTCCTACGAGCAGTACTTC	CASSTAAYSYEQYF
TRBV20-1	-	TRBJ2-1	13	-	TGCAGTGCGAGTAAAAACAGGATGTATGAGCAGTTCTTC	CSASKNRMYEQFF
TRBV7-2	-	TRBJ2-7	15	-	TGTGCCAGCAGCTTAGGGGGGACGGGAGCCTACGAGCAGTACTTC	CASSLGGTGAYEQYF
TRBV6-6	-	TRBJ1-1	14	-	TGTGCCAGCAGTTTCCCCGAGATTAACACTGAAGCTTTCTTT	CASSFPEINTEAFF
TRBV5-1	TRBD2	TRBJ2-2	17	once	TGCGCCAGCAGCTCCCGGACTAGCGGGTTCTACACCGGGGAGCTGTTTTTT	CASSSRTSGFYTGELFF
TRBV5-6	-	TRBJ1-5	16	-	TGTGCCAGCAGCCGAATGACGACAGGTATAAATCAGCCCCAGCATTTT	CASSRMTTGINQPQHF
TRBV30	-	TRBJ1-4	16	-	TGTGCCTGGACCGCGGGGGTCGATGCCAAGTATGAAAAACTGTTTTTT	CAWTAGVDAKYEKLFF
TRBV5-1	TRBD1	TRBJ1-1	12	-	TGCGCCAGCAGCTTGGGGACAGGGACAGCTTTCTTT	CASSLGTGTAFF
TRBV9	-	TRBJ2-3	13	many	TGTGCCAGCAGCGTAGACTTGGAGGATACGCAGTATTTT	CASSVDLEDTQYF
TRBV30	-	TRBJ1-5	14	-	TGTGCCTGGAGTGACCAGACAGTCAATCAGCCCCAGCATTTT	CAWSDQTVNQPQHF
TRBV28	TRBD1	TRBJ2-7	15	few	TGTGCCAGCACCTCCGCCGGGACAGGGGGCTGGGAGCAGTACTTC	CASTSAGTGGWEQYF
TRBV4-1	TRBD2	TRBJ2-7	16	-	TGCGCCAGCAGCCAAGCCTTAGCGGGGGCCTTCTACGAGCAGTACTTC	CASSQALAGAFYEQYF
TRBV24-1	-	TRBJ2-3	14	-	TGTGCCACCAGAGGGGTAGGGCACACAGATACGCAGTATTTT	CATRGVGHTDTQYF
TRBV7-2	TRBD1	TRBJ1-1	16	-	TGTGCCAGCAGCTTCTCCGGGACAGTCTATAACACTGAAGCTTTCTTT	CASSFSGTVYNTEAFF
TRBV12-5	-	TRBJ1-1	15	-	TGTGCTAGTGGTTTGGCAACAGGATGGAACACTGAAGCTTTCTTT	CASGLATGWNTEAFF
TRBV24-1	-	TRBJ1-5	14	-	TGTGCCACCAGTGCTGATGGAGGCAATCAGCCCCAGCATTTT	CATSADGGNQPQHF
TRBV6-1	TRBD1	TRBJ2-7	20	-	TGTGCCAGCAGTGAAACGATTCTGACCGCCGGGACAGGATTTTCCTACGAGCAGTACTTC	CASSETILTAGTGFSYEQYF
TRBV5-1	TRBD2	TRBJ2-5	18	-	TGCGCCAGCAGCTTGCGCACTAGCGGGAGCACCCTTCGGGAGACCCAGTACTTC	CASSLRTSGSTLRETQYF
TRBV19	TRBD1	TRBJ1-5	15	-	TGTGCCAGTAGTGTCGACAGGGTAAACAATCAGCCCCAGCATTTT	CASSVDRVNNQPQHF
TRBV5-1	TRBD2	TRBJ2-2	17	-	TGCGCCAGCACCCTCGGGGACGGGGGGGGCGACACCGGGGAGCTGTTTTTT	CASTLGDGGGDTGELFF
TRBV6-6	TRBD1	TRBJ1-1	14	-	TGTGCCAGCAGCCCGGTGACAGGGGGCACTGAAGCTTTCTTT	CASSPVTGGTEAFF
TRBV7-9	TRBD1	TRBJ1-1	15	once	TGTGCCAGCAGCTTAGGGTCGGGACAGCGAGAAGAAGCTTTCTTT	CASSLGSGQREEAFF
TRBV27	-	TRBJ1-6	14	-	TGTGCCAGCAGTTCGAGCTCCTATAATTCACCCCTCCACTTT	CASSSSSYNSPLHF
TRBV7-9	TRBD1	TRBJ1-1	13	-	TGTGCCAGCAGCTTAGCGGGACAGCTTGAAGCTTTCTTT	CASSLAGQLEAFF
TRBV2	-	TRBJ2-7	16	once	TGTGCCAGCAGTGAACCTGGCAGGGGAGTTTTCTACGAGCAGTACTTC	CASSEPGRGVFYEQYF
TRBV5-1	TRBD1	TRBJ2-7	15	-	TGCGCCAGCAGCTCCAAGGGACAGGGGCCCTACGAGCAGTACTTC	CASSSKGQGPYEQYF
TRBV24-1	-	TRBJ2-2	13	-	TGTGCCACCAGTGAATCAGTGATCGGGGAGCTGTTTTTT	CATSESVIGELFF
TRBV3-1/TRBV3-2	TRBD1	TRBJ2-1	14	-	TGTGCCAGCAGCCACGGGACAGGGTGGGATGAGCAGTTCTTC	CASSHGTGWDEQFF